Presented here are 17 T cell receptor beta chains from one specimen sequenced in a study of blood T cell repertoires in COVID-19 (dated by TCRdb to 2020 to 2022). Library construction relied on the immunoSEQ multiplex PCR assay. TCRdb re-hosts the immuneACCESS table, in-frame sequences only. Its copies lack some clones; in the studies checked, an unresolved V gene accounts for under half of them, and the cause for the rest is not known. The sample table records about 100,000 clones; almost 80% of these occur just once. The ten largest account for approximately 31% of the sample. The specimen was peripheral blood. Receptors were obtained from a man between 65 and 80 years old with active or convalescent COVID-19.

The chain recombines TRBV6-5 with TRBJ2-5, with D tentatively TRBD1 (5 bases). Trimming cost V 9 bases and J 4 bases, with 15 bases left between them. Germline CDR1 and CDR2: MNHEY and SVGAGI. The CDR3 totals 13 residues. The CDR3 loop reads CASGTRVGETQYF. The DNA of the CDR3 is TGTGCCAGTGGAACCAGGGTAGGAGAGACCCAGTACTTC.

The genes are TRBV5-1 and TRBJ2-7; 11 bases are shared with TRBD2. V was clipped by 0 bases and J by 5 bases; unmatched bases: 13. The CDR3 runs 18 residues. Germline-derived CDR1 and CDR2 are SGHRS and YFSETQ. The CDR3 loop is CASSLELAGDGGANEQYF. The CDR3 DNA reads TGCGCCAGCAGCTTGGAACTAGCGGGGGACGGTGGGGCCAACGAGCAGTACTTC.

The chain employs TRBV2 and TRBJ2-2, with D hard to call. Germline V gene data show CDR1 as SNHLY and CDR2 as FYNNEI. CDR3 size: 14 residues. The V and J ends lost 1 base and 1 base respectively, with 4 bases between them. As DNA, the CDR3 is TGTGCCAGCAGTGAAGAGCTGAACACCGGGGAGCTGTTTTTT. Protein sequence: CASSEELNTGELFF.

This rearrangement joins TRBV5-5 to TRBJ1-6, with a tentative D call TRBD1 (5 bases). The length of the CDR3 is 15 residues. V lost 5 bases and J lost 10, with 19 bases in between. Germline V CDR1 and CDR2: SGHKS, YYEKEE (reference sequence). CDR3 in DNA: TGTGCCAGCAGTTCCGATGCAGGGTCTGAATCACCCCTCCACTTT. This codes for CASSSDAGSESPLHF.

The CDR3 loop is CASSFVGLGTGELFF. CDR3 DNA: TGTGCCAGCAGCTTTGTCGGACTGGGTACCGGGGAGCTGTTTTTT. The chain is built from TRBV7-9 and TRBJ2-2, with a weak D call TRBD2 (5 bases). Germline V gives CDR1 SEHNR, CDR2 FQNEAQ (reference sequence). Between the trimmed V and J ends, which lost 3 bases and 5 bases, there was a span of 13 bases. This CDR3 is built from 15 residues. The complete variable domain, with remaining parts taken from reference TRBV7-9 and TRBJ2-2, reads DTGVSQNPRHKITKRGQNVTFRCDPISEHNRLYWYRQTLGQGPEFLTYFQNEAQLEKSRLLSDRFSAERPKGSFSTLEIQRTEQGDSAMYLCASSFVGLGTGELFFGEGSRLTVL.

The chain links TRBV2 to TRBJ1-4; D is perhaps TRBD1 (6 bases). CDR3 length equals 15 residues. Germline loops: CDR1 SNHLY, CDR2 FYNNEI. Trimming shortened V by 7 bases and J by 7 bases, and 19 bases separated the two germline ends. The CDR3 DNA reads as TGTGCCAGCATCAAGTTTGGGGGGGCGTCTGAAAAACTGTTTTTT. It specifies CASIKFGGASEKLFF. The full variable domain, in which reference TRBV2 and TRBJ1-4 provide the parts outside the CDR3, is EPEVTQTPSHQVTQMGQEVILRCVPISNHLYFYWYRQILGQKVEFLVSFYNNEISEKSEIFDDQFSVERPDGSNFTLKIRSTKLEDSAMYFCASIKFGGASEKLFFGSGTQLSVL.

The rearrangement links TRBV3-1 (or the pseudogene TRBV3-2) to TRBJ2-7; 7 positions match TRBD1. This CDR3 has 11 residues. Germline V gene lookup returns CDR1 LGHDT and CDR2 YNNKEL (reference sequence). Trimming at V came to 9 bases and at J to 4 bases, leaving 3 bases not matched to a gene. The CDR3 region has the DNA TGTGCCAGTACACAGGGGTACGAGCAGTACTTC. Translating it yields CASTQGYEQYF.

The V call is TRBV18, the J call TRBJ2-3, with 10 bases aligning to TRBD1. The germline CDR1 and CDR2 sequences are KGHSH and LQKENI. CDR3 length equals 16 residues. Trimming at V came to 6 bases and at J to 1 base, leaving 7 bases not matched to a gene. This CDR3 reads CASSLTTGGRTDTQYF. CDR3 bases: TGTGCCAGCTCCCTGACGACAGGGGGCCGCACAGATACGCAGTATTTT. Together with reference TRBV18 and TRBJ2-3, the CDR3 gives the full variable domain: NAGVMQNPRHLVRRRGQEARLRCSPMKGHSHVYWYRQLPEEGLKFMVYLQKENIIDESGMPKERFSAEFPKEGPSILRIQQVVRGDSAAYFCASSLTTGGRTDTQYFGPGTRLTVL.

V is TRBV4-3 and J is TRBJ1-1; D remains unclear. V lost 1 base and J lost 6, with 18 bases in between. Germline V gives CDR1 LGHNA, CDR2 YSLEER. The CDR3 runs to 16 residues. The CDR3 nucleotides read TGCGCCAGCAGCCAAGTTATTCGCGGCAGCCGTTCTGAAGCTTTCTTT. Protein product: CASSQVIRGSRSEAFF.

This clone was seen a handful of times. This chain joins TRBV12-5 and TRBJ1-1; D gene uncertain. CDR1 LGHNT and CDR2 FRNRAP come from the germline V gene. V lost 8 bases and J 6 bases, leaving 19 bases between the germline ends. The CDR3 spans 14 residues. The CDR3 is CASRVSGEAAEAFF. Here the CDR3 DNA reads TGTGCTAGTAGGGTTTCTGGGGAAGCGGCTGAAGCTTTCTTT.

This chain links TRBV7-2 with TRBJ2-5, with D tentatively TRBD2 (5 bases). V was trimmed by 1 base and J by 4 bases, leaving 13 bases between them. In germline, CDR1 is SGHTA, CDR2 FQGNSA. The CDR3 loop spans 15 amino acids. This chain's CDR3 is CASSLGGSQGETQYF. In DNA, the CDR3 is TGTGCCAGCAGCTTAGGCGGGTCACAAGGAGAGACCCAGTACTTC.

The gene calls are TRBV4-2 and TRBJ2-1; 8 nucleotides match TRBD2. The CDR3 contains 18 residues. Germline V CDR1 and CDR2: LGHNA, YNFKEQ. Germline trimming cut 0 bases from V and 9 bases from J; bases unmatched to any gene: 16. The CDR3 loop is CASSQDRGGGSQKGEQFF. The DNA for the CDR3 is TGTGCCAGCAGCCAAGATCGGGGGGGCGGGTCCCAAAAGGGTGAGCAGTTCTTC.

The chain joins TRBV3-1 (or the pseudogene TRBV3-2) to TRBJ1-6; D not resolved. V gave up 6 bases and J gave up 10 bases, with 13 bases separating them. CDR3 length: 13 amino acids. Germline V gives CDR1 LGHDT, CDR2 YNNKEL (reference sequence). The CDR3 DNA is TGTGCCAGCAGACGAGTTGAGGGCTCACCCCTCCACTTT. The encoded protein is CASRRVEGSPLHF.

The chain carries TRBV6-2 or TRBV6-3 and TRBJ2-1; D may be TRBD1 (5 bases). This CDR3 contains 17 residues. V dropped 2 bases and J dropped 1 base, with 15 bases sitting between them. CDR1 is MNHEY and CDR2 is SVGEGT in the germline V gene. DNA for the CDR3: TGTGCCAGCAGTTACAGGCCAGGGCCAGGATCCTACAATGAGCAGTTCTTC. It translates to CASSYRPGPGSYNEQFF.

The chain links TRBV6-5 to TRBJ1-2; D might be TRBD1 (5 bases). The CDR3 is 14 amino acids. Looked up from germline, CDR1 is MNHEY and CDR2 is SVGAGI. V lost 7 bases and J 5 bases, leaving 17 bases between the germline ends. CDR3 residues: CASTQGAGIYGYTF. The CDR3 DNA reads TGTGCCAGCACCCAAGGGGCGGGGATTTATGGCTACACCTTC.

This clone occurred once. V usage is TRBV6-2 or TRBV6-3 and J usage is TRBJ2-3; possibly TRBD2 for D (6 bases). From germline, CDR1 is MNHEY and CDR2 SVGEGT. The CDR3 runs 14 residues. V lost 6 bases to trimming and J lost 3 bases, with 13 bases between them. Written as DNA, the CDR3 is TGTGCCAGCAGACCTCTGGGGGGAACAGATACGCAGTATTTT. It is translated as CASRPLGGTDTQYF.

The J gene is TRBJ2-1, the V gene TRBV4-1, with TRBD2 matching over 7 bases. J was trimmed by 9 bases and V by 0 bases; bases with no gene match: 5. CDR1 is MGHRA, CDR2 YSYEKL, per germline. This CDR3 has 14 amino acids. The CDR3 protein is CASSQDGGSSEQFF. The CDR3, as DNA: TGCGCCAGCAGCCAAGATGGCGGGAGTAGTGAGCAGTTCTTC.